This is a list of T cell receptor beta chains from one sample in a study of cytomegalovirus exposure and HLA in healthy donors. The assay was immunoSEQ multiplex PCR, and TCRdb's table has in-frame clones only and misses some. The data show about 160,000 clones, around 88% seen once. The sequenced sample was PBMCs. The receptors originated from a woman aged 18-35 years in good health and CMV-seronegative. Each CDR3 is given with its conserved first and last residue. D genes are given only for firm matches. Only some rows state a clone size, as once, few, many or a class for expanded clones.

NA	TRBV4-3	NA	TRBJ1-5	TGCGCCAGCAGCCAAGGACGGACAGCCAATCAGCCCCAGCATTTT	CASSQGRTANQPQHF
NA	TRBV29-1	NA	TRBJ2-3	TGCAGCGTCGCTCCGGGTTTGGCTGTAATAATCACAGATACGCAGTATTTT	CSVAPGLAVIITDTQYF
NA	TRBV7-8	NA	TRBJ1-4	TGTGCCAGCAGCTCTTCCTTGATTACGGGACTGTATAATGAAAAACTGTTTTTT	CASSSSLITGLYNEKLFF
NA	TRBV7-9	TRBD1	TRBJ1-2	TGTGCCAGCAGCTTAGGGGGGACAGCGTATGGCTACACCTTC	CASSLGGTAYGYTF
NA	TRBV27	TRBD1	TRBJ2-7	TGTGCCAGCAGGACAGGGGTCTACGAGCAGTACTTC	CASRTGVYEQYF
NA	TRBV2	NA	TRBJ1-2	TGTGCCAGCTGTCCAAGGGAGGGTAGGGGTGGCTACACCTTC	CASCPREGRGGYTF
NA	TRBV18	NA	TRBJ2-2	TGTGCCAGCTCACCTACCTCAGTCTCGAACACCGGGGAGCTGTTTTTT	CASSPTSVSNTGELFF
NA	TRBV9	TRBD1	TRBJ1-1	TGTGCCAGCAGCGCTGTTCGGACAGGGGATACTGAAGCTTTCTTT	CASSAVRTGDTEAFF
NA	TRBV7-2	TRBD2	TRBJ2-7	TGTGCCAGCAGCTTAGAAGGCGGGAGAGGAGGCGAGCAGTACTTC	CASSLEGGRGGEQYF
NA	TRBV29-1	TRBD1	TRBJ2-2	TGCAGCGTTGTGACAGGGGGCAACACCGGGGAGCTGTTTTTT	CSVVTGGNTGELFF
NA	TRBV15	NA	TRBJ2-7	TGTGCCACCAGCAGAGATCAGGGTCCCGGCGAGCAGTACTTC	CATSRDQGPGEQYF
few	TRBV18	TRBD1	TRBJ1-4	TGTGCCAGCTCACCACCGGGACAGGGGGGAGAAAAACTGTTTTTT	CASSPPGQGGEKLFF
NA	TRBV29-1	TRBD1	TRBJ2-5	TGCAGCGTTTTCCGACAGGGTGGAGAGACCCAGTACTTC	CSVFRQGGETQYF
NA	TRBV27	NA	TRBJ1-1	TGTGCCAGCAGCCTCAGTATGAACACTGAAGCTTTCTTT	CASSLSMNTEAFF
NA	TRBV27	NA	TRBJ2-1	TGTGCCAGCAGTACAGGAGATGAGCAGTTCTTC	CASSTGDEQFF
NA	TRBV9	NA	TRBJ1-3	TGTGCCAGCAGCGCCTCACCCTATTCCCAGGGATATGGAAACACCATATATTTT	CASSASPYSQGYGNTIYF
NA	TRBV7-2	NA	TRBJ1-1	TGTGCCAGCAGCTTAGTGTCAGGGGTGTTCGCTGAAGCTTTCTTT	CASSLVSGVFAEAFF
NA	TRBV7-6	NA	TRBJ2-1	TGTGCCAGCAGCTGGACTGAAAATGAGCAGTTCTTC	CASSWTENEQFF
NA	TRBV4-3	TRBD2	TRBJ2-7	TGCGCCAGCAGCCAAGATATCCTCGGACTAGCGGGAGTCAGGGGCTCCTACGAGCAGTACTTC	CASSQDILGLAGVRGSYEQYF
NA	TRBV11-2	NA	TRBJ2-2	TGTGCCAGCAGCTTACAGTTTGTTCCCGGGGAGCTGTTTTTT	CASSLQFVPGELFF
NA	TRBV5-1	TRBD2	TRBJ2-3	TGCGCCAGCAGCCCGGCTAGCGGGGGGGCCCCAGATACGCAGTATTTT	CASSPASGGAPDTQYF
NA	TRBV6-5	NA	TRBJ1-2	TGTGCCAGCAGTTACGGGGACTTCAAAAGCTACACCTTC	CASSYGDFKSYTF
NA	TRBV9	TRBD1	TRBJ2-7	TGTGCCAGCAGCGTGGGGCTAACGGGACAGGGTTATAGCGAGCAGTACTTC	CASSVGLTGQGYSEQYF
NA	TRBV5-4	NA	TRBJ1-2	TGTGCCAGCAGCTTACGGACAGCTGACTATGGCTACACCTTC	CASSLRTADYGYTF
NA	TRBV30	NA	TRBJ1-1	TGTGCCTGGAGATCCCCCGGAGAGGAAGCTTTCTTT	CAWRSPGEEAFF